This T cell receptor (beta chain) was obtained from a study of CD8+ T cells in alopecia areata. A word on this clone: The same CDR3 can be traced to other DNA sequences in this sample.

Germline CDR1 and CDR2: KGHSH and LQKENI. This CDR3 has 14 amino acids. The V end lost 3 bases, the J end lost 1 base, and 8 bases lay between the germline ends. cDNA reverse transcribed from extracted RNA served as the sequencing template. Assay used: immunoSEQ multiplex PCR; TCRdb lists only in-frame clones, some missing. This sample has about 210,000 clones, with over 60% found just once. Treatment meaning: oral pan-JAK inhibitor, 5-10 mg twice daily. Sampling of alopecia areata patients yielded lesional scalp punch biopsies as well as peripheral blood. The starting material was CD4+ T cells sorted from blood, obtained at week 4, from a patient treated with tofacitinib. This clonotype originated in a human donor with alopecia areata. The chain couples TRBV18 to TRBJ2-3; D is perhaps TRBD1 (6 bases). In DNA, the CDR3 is TGTGCCAGCTCACCGCGACAGGGCACAGATACGCAGTATTTT. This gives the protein CASSPRQGTDTQYF.